The clone carrying this TCR beta chain was observed a single time. As handled by the study authors: Quantification of nucleated cells was approximated via reference gene primer amplification. Sequencing used immunoSEQ multiplex PCR; TCRdb keeps in-frame clones, though not all of them. V, J and clone size are those of that table, while D and trimming were read from the DNA. Among 70,000 to 95,000 clones listed, roughly 82% were seen once. This sample stems from a study of blood T cell repertoires in COVID-19. As for the study in general: COVID-19 samples collected from the United States, Italy and Spain covered acute and convalescent phases. Sample material is recorded as cDNA or gDNA derived from T cells, B-cell-depleted T cells, or PBMCs.

CDR1 is SGHTA and CDR2 is FQGNSA in the germline V gene. The CDR3 spans 14 residues. V gave up 1 base and J gave up 3 bases; unmatched junction bases: 1. V usage is TRBV7-2 and J usage is TRBJ2-7, with TRBD2 matching 9 bases. Source material: peripheral blood. The receptor comes from a woman between 50 and 59 years old with acute or convalescent COVID-19. CDR3 residues: CASSLVAGVYEQYF. In DNA, the CDR3 is TGTGCCAGCAGCTTAGTAGCGGGGGTCTACGAGCAGTACTTC.